The 2 T cell receptor beta chains below all came from one sample that was sequenced in a study of cytomegalovirus exposure and HLA in healthy donors. The PCR contained 60 Vbeta and 13 Jbeta primers. Repertoires were generated with immunoSEQ multiplex PCR, while TCRdb's copy carries only in-frame clones and drops some. Of about 250,000 clones in the sample, 80% to 95% were seen once. Material: PBMCs. Receptor source: a girl aged 2-9 years in good health and CMV-seronegative.

Notes on this clone: The junction shows a germline mismatch at one end, possibly a read error. CDR3 nucleotides: TGTGCCAGCAGTGAAAGGGAGGACAACTACGGGCAGTACTTC. Translation: CASSEREDNYGQYF. The V and J genes are TRBV2 and TRBJ2-7; a possible D gene is TRBD2 (6 bases). Germline-derived CDR1 and CDR2 are SNHLY and FYNNEI. The CDR3 length is 14 residues.

V and J are TRBV29-1 and TRBJ2-7; 11 bases are a match to TRBD1. From germline, CDR1 is SQVTM and CDR2 ANQGSEA. The CDR3 runs 12 residues. The V and J ends lost 6 bases and 4 bases, in that order; junction bases with no gene match: 2. The CDR3 bases are TGCAGCGTGGGACAGGGGGTGTACGAGCAGTACTTC. As protein: CSVGQGVYEQYF.